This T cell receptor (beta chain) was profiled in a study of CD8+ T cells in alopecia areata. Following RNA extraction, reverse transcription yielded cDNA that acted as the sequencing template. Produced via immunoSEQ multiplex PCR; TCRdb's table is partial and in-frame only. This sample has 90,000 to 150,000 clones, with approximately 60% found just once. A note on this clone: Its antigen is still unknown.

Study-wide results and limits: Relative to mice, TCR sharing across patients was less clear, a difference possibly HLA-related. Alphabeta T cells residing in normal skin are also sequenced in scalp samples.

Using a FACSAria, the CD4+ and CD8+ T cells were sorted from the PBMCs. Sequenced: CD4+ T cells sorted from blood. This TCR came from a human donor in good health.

This chain's CDR3 is CASSLDNEQYF. The CDR3 coding sequence is TGTGCCAGCAGCTTAGACAACGAGCAGTACTTC. The V call is TRBV7-9, the J call TRBJ2-7, with D unresolved. Germline V gene data show CDR1 as SEHNR and CDR2 as FQNEAQ (reference sequence). Trimming cost V 1 base and J 5 bases, with 3 bases left between them. CDR3 length: 11 residues.